This TCR beta chain derives from a study of blood T cells in healthy people across ages. Points from the study as a whole: No conclusive comparison of naive versus antigen-experienced cells was possible with unsorted PBMCs.

Sample-barcoded 5' priming and a J-beta primer mix drove a second PCR of 7 to 11 cycles. A single record per CDR3 protein comes from TCRdb applying MiXCR to the 5' RACE reads. Of more than 1,400,000 distinct CDR3 sequences listed, roughly 45% were seen once; the top ten hold roughly 7.7%. Germline values: CDR1 SQVTM, CDR2 ANQGSEA. V was pared by 4 bases and J by 0 bases, with 12 bases between. The CDR3 has 14 residues. As concerns this clonotype: As yet, its antigen is unknown.

This TCR came from a woman in her late teens or twenties in good health. The chain employs TRBV29-1 and TRBJ1-1; D remains ambiguous. Source material: blood. The chain's CDR3 is CSVGFRGLNTEAFF. In nucleotides, the CDR3 is TGCAGCGTTGGTTTCCGGGGATTGAACACTGAAGCTTTCTTT.